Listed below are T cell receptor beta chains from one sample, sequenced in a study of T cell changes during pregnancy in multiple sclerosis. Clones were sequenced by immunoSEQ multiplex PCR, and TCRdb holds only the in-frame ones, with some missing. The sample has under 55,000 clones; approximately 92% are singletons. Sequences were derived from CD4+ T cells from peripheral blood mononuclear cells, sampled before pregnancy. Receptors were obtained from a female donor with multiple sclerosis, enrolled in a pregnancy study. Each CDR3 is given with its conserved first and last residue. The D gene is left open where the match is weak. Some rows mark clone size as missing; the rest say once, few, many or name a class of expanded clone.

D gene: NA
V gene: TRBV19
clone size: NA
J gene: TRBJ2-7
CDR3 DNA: TGTGCCAGTAGTATAGAAGGCGGATACGAGCAGTACTTC
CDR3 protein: CASSIEGGYEQYF

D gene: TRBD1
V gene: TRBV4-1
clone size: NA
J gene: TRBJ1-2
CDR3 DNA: TGCGCCAGCAGCCAAGGGGACAGGCTTAAATCTGACAACCCTAACTATGGCTACACCTTC
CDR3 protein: CASSQGDRLKSDNPNYGYTF

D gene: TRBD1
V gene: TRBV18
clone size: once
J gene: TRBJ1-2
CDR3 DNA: TGTGCCAGCTCACCGGGGGACAGCGAGCGAAACTATGGCTACACCTTC
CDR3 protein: CASSPGDSERNYGYTF

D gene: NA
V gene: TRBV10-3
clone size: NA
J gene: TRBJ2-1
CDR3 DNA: TGTGCCATCAGTAGGACTACTTACAATGAGCAGTTCTTC
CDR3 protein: CAISRTTYNEQFF

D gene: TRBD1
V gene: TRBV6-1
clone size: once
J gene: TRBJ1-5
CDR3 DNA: TGTGCCAGCTTCCGGACAGGGCGAGGACAGCCCCAGCATTTT
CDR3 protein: CASFRTGRGQPQHF

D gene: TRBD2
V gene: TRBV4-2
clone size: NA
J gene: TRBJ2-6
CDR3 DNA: TGTGCCAGCAGCCAAGATAGCCTAGCGGGGGTCTCTGGGGCCAACGTCCTGACTTTC
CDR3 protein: CASSQDSLAGVSGANVLTF

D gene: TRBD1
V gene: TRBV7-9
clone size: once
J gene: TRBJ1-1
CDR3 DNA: TGTGCCAGCAGCACACAGGGGGCTGGGACTGAAGCTTTCTTT
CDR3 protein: CASSTQGAGTEAFF

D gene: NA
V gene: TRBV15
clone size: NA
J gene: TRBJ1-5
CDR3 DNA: TGCGCCACCAGCAGTGATAATGACAGGCCGCTCCAGCATTTT
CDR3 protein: CATSSDNDRPLQHF

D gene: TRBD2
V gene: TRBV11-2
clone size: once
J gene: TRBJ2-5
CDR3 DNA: TGTGCCAGCAGCCTAGCGGGAGTCAAACAAGAGACCCAGTACTTC
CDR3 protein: CASSLAGVKQETQYF

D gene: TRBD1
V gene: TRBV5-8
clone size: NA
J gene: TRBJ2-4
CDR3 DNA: TGTGCCAGCAGCTGGGGACAGGTCCCTTCTGGCAAAAACATTCAGTACTTC
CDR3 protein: CASSWGQVPSGKNIQYF

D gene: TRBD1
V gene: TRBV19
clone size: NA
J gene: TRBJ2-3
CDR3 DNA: TGTGCCAGTAGCCGGCAGGGGGAGATTAGCACAGATACGCAGTATTTT
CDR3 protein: CASSRQGEISTDTQYF

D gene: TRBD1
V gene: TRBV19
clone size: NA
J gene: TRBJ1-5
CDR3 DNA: TGTGCCAGTAGGGACCCCGGGACAGGGAGGAGTCAGCCCCAGCATTTT
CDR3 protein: CASRDPGTGRSQPQHF

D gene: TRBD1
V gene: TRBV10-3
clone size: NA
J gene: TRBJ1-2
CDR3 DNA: TGTGCCATCAGTCGTCCGGGACAGCATGGCTACACCTTC
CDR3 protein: CAISRPGQHGYTF